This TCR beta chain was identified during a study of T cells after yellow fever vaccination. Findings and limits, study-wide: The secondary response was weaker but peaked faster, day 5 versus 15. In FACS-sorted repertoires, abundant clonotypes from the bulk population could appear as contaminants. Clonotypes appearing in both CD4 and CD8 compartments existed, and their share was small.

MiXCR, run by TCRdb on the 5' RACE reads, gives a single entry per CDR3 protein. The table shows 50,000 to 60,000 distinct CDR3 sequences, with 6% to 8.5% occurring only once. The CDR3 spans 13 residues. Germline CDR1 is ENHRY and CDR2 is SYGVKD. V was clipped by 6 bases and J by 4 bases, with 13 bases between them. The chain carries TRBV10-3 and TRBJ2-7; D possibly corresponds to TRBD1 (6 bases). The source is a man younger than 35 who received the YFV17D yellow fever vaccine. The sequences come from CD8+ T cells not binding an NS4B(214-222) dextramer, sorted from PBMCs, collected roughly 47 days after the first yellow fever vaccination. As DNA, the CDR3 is TGTGCCATCAGCAACAGGGCCGATTACGAGCAGTACTTC. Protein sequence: CAISNRADYEQYF.